The clone carrying this TCR beta chain has a single count. This entry belongs to a study of T cells in Graves' hyperthyroidism and ophthalmopathy. Ophthalmopathy in the patients scored at least 3 on Clinical Activity Score and at least 4 on NOSPECS grade, lasting under 3 months. The TCR beta CDR3 regions underwent amplification using RNA transcripts as the source. HTBI primers were the set used in a first-round RT-PCR of the TCR CDR3. From the multiplex PCR reads, TCRdb called clonotypes with MiXCR, one entry per CDR3 protein. The sample lists 490,000 or so distinct CDR3 sequences; around a fifth were seen once. The receptor was isolated from a woman aged 70 to 79 with Graves' ophthalmopathy. Sequenced: blood.

The CDR3 spells CATSDLGPAGGETQYF. DNA for the CDR3: TGTGCCACCAGTGATTTGGGGCCCGCTGGGGGAGAGACCCAGTACTTC. The chain couples TRBV24-1 to TRBJ2-5; D may correspond to TRBD1 or TRBD2 (5 bases each). The CDR3 spans 16 residues. In germline, CDR1 is KGHDR, CDR2 SFDVKD. Trimming stripped 0 bases from V and 4 bases from J, with 14 bases between.